Shown below are 5 T cell receptor beta chains from a single sample sequenced in a study of shared clonotypes between healthy human individuals. Sequencing was performed with immunoSEQ multiplex PCR; in TCRdb, only in-frame clones are kept and a portion is missing. In the table there are a few hundred thousand clones, more than 95% of which are singletons. The sequencing input was naive CD4+ T cells sorted from blood. Stated subset: CD45RA+ positively selected. All receptors derive from a young woman in good health.

V usage is TRBV11-2 and J usage is TRBJ2-2, with 8 nucleotides matching TRBD1. Germline trimming cut 2 bases from V and 1 base from J; bases unmatched to any gene: 3. The CDR3 is made up of 16 amino acids. Germline-derived CDR1 and CDR2 are SGHAT and FQNNGV. The CDR3 loop is CASSLQGAGNTGELFF. The CDR3 coding sequence is TGTGCCAGCAGCTTACAGGGGGCGGGGAACACCGGGGAGCTGTTTTTT.

This clone has only one observation. The V call is TRBV28, the J call TRBJ2-3; TRBD2 matches 14 bases. V dropped 3 bases and J dropped 5; count of bases not matched to a gene: 7. Per germline, CDR1 MDHEN and CDR2 SYDVKM. The CDR3 length is 17 residues. CDR3 DNA: TGTGCCAGCAGTTTTACGGGACTAGCGGGAGTTATAGATACGCAGTATTTT. Translating it yields CASSFTGLAGVIDTQYF.

The rearrangement links TRBV27 to TRBJ1-1; tentative D call: TRBD1 (5 bases). This CDR3 spans 14 amino acids. V was shortened by 2 bases and J by 4 bases, with 11 bases between the two germline ends. Looked up from germline, CDR1 is MNHEY and CDR2 is SMNVEV (reference sequence). The CDR3 DNA follows: TGTGCCAGCAGTTTAAGGGGCGGGGTCACTGAAGCTTTCTTT. This translates into CASSLRGGVTEAFF.

This chain connects TRBV28 to TRBJ2-4; 7 nucleotides align to TRBD1. CDR3 size: 19 residues. J lost 0 bases, V lost 3 bases, and 14 bases had no gene match. Germline V CDR1 and CDR2: MDHEN, SYDVKM. The CDR3 region has the DNA TGTGCCAGCAGTTTGACATTGACAGGGACATTATTAGCCAAAAACATTCAGTACTTC. Residues: CASSLTLTGTLLAKNIQYF.

The chain uses TRBV5-5 and TRBJ1-1; D not certain. Trimming took off 2 bases at V and 4 bases at J, with 6 bases between the two ends. The CDR3 has 12 residues. Germline values: CDR1 SGHKS, CDR2 YYEKEE (reference sequence). The CDR3 DNA is TGTGCCAGCAGCTTTACAGTCACTGAAGCTTTCTTT. It codes for CASSFTVTEAFF.